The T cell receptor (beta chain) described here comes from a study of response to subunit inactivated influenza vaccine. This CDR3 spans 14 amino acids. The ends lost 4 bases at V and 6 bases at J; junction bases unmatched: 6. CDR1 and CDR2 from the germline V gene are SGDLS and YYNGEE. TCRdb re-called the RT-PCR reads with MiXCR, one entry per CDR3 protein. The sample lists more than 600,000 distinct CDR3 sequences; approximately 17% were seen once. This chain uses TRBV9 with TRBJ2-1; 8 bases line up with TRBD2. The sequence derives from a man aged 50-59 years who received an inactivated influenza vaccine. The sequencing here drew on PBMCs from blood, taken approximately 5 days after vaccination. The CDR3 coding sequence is TGTGCCAGCAGCCCTGGAGGACTAGCCAATGAGCAGTTCTTC. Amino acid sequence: CASSPGGLANEQFF.